These T cell receptor beta chains were read from a single sample in a study of neoadjuvant anti-PD-1 for oral cavity cancer. The data were produced by immunoSEQ multiplex PCR, yet TCRdb's version contains in-frame clones alone and is incomplete. The sample has more than 25,000 clones; about 77% are singletons. The source material was PBMCs, sampled after nivolumab (anti-PD-1) treatment. All receptors come from a person aged 40 to 85 with oral cavity squamous cell carcinoma. CDR3s include the opening cysteine and the closing phenylalanine or tryptophan. The D gene is left open where the match is weak. Where a row states a size, it is once, few, many or the class of an expanded clone; other rows omit it.

NA | TRBJ1-1 | NA | TRBV19 | CASSPGPEAFF | TGTGCCAGTAGCCCCGGGCCTGAAGCTTTCTTT
few | TRBJ1-1 | NA | TRBV28 | CASSSLDKNTEAFF | TGTGCCAGCAGTTCCCTGGACAAGAACACTGAAGCTTTCTTT
NA | TRBJ2-2 | TRBD2 | TRBV6-5 | CASSPLGGITGELFF | TGTGCCAGCAGTCCTCTGGGGGGGATCACCGGGGAGCTGTTTTTT
NA | TRBJ1-5 | NA | TRBV7-2 | CASSLRGSDGNQPQHF | TGTGCCAGCAGCTTAAGGGGGTCCGACGGGAATCAGCCCCAGCATTTT
medium-sized | TRBJ1-3 | NA | TRBV7-2 | CASSAHTGPGNTIYF | TGTGCCAGCAGCGCCCACACAGGACCTGGAAACACCATATATTTT
NA | TRBJ1-1 | NA | TRBV4-2 | CASSQGTEAEAFF | TGTGCCAGCAGCCAAGGGACAGAGGCTGAAGCTTTCTTT
NA | TRBJ2-5 | TRBD2 | TRBV5-6 | CASRQAGGQETQYF | TGTGCCAGCAGGCAAGCGGGGGGGCAAGAGACCCAGTACTTC
NA | TRBJ1-5 | NA | TRBV19 | CASKLTGSSNQPQHF | TGTGCCAGTAAGCTCACAGGGTCGAGCAATCAGCCCCAGCATTTT
NA | TRBJ2-2 | TRBD1 | TRBV9 | CASSDRAGELFF | TGTGCCAGCAGTGACAGGGCCGGGGAGCTGTTTTTT
once | TRBJ2-7 | TRBD1 | TRBV5-1 | CASSPTGGLYEQYF | TGCGCCAGCAGCCCGACAGGGGGGTTGTACGAGCAGTACTTC
NA | TRBJ1-1 | NA | TRBV10-1 | CASSETGTANTEAFF | TGCGCCAGCAGTGAGACCGGGACGGCGAACACTGAAGCTTTCTTT
NA | TRBJ1-6 | TRBD1 | TRBV2 | CASRGRQGGNSPLHF | TGTGCCAGCAGGGGTAGACAGGGTGGCAATTCACCCCTCCACTTT
NA | TRBJ1-1 | NA | TRBV5-6 | CASSPGTPGSEAFF | TGTGCCAGCAGTCCTGGGACCCCGGGGTCTGAAGCTTTCTTT
NA | TRBJ2-4 | NA | TRBV4-1 | CASSQAAENIQYF | TGCGCCAGCAGCCAAGCGGCGGAGAACATTCAGTACTTC
NA | TRBJ2-2 | NA | TRBV9 | CATSRQGTTGELFF | TGTGCCACCTCCCGGCAGGGAACCACCGGGGAGCTGTTTTTT
NA | TRBJ2-7 | TRBD1 | TRBV5-1 | CASSSDRGLNEQYF | TGCGCCAGCAGCTCTGACAGGGGGCTCAACGAGCAGTACTTC
NA | TRBJ2-1 | TRBD2 | TRBV19 | CASSFTSGGANTYNEQFF | TGTGCCAGTAGTTTCACTAGCGGGGGGGCAAATACCTACAATGAGCAGTTCTTC
once | TRBJ1-2 | TRBD1 | TRBV5-1 | CASSLARQGADGYTF | TGCGCCAGCAGCTTGGCCCGGCAGGGGGCCGATGGCTACACCTTC
NA | TRBJ1-2 | NA | TRBV5-1 | CASSDRPGSYTF | TGCGCCAGCTCCGACAGGCCGGGGAGCTACACCTTC
NA | TRBJ2-7 | TRBD2 | TRBV4-3 | CASSQGLAGTYEQYF | TGCGCCAGCAGCCAAGGACTAGCGGGAACCTACGAGCAGTACTTC
NA | TRBJ2-3 | TRBD1 | TRBV18 | CASSPMGQGGTDTQYF | TGTGCCAGCTCACCAATGGGACAGGGGGGAACAGATACGCAGTATTTT
NA | TRBJ1-5 | NA | TRBV2 | CASRADGDNQPQHF | TGTGCCAGCAGGGCGGACGGAGACAATCAGCCCCAGCATTTT
NA | TRBJ1-6 | NA | TRBV27 | CASRPQQGYNSPLHF | TGTGCCAGCAGGCCCCAACAGGGCTATAATTCACCCCTCCACTTT
NA | TRBJ2-7 | NA | TRBV7-9 | CASSLGAYEQYF | TGTGCCAGCAGCTTAGGGGCTTACGAGCAGTACTTC
once | TRBJ1-6 | TRBD1 | TRBV7-8 | CASSPYTRGQGVDNSPLHF | TGTGCCAGCAGCCCCTACACTCGGGGACAGGGGGTGGATAATTCACCCCTCCACTTT
NA | TRBJ2-2 | NA | TRBV7-7 | CASSQGRTLGGTGELFF | TGTGCCAGCAGCCAAGGACGGACTCTAGGGGGTACCGGGGAGCTGTTTTTT
NA | TRBJ1-2 | NA | TRBV5-1 | CASSLAKNYGYTF | TGCGCCAGCAGCTTGGCCAAGAACTATGGCTACACCTTC
NA | TRBJ1-1 | TRBD1 | TRBV15 | CATSRDPGQEDVFF | TGTGCCACCAGCAGAGATCCAGGACAGGAGGACGTTTTCTTT
few | TRBJ1-1 | NA | TRBV9 | CASGQYMNTEAFF | TGTGCCAGTGGACAGTACATGAACACTGAAGCTTTCTTT
NA | TRBJ1-1 | NA | TRBV19 | CASSIAGSGVTEAFF | TGTGCCAGTAGTATAGCTGGTTCGGGTGTCACTGAAGCTTTCTTT
NA | TRBJ2-5 | NA | TRBV4-1 | CASSHTGRRLTWETQYF | TGCGCCAGCAGCCACACGGGACGGCGCTTGACCTGGGAGACCCAGTACTTC
NA | TRBJ1-1 | NA | TRBV11-1 | CASSFNRVGLNTEAFF | TGTGCCAGCAGCTTCAACAGGGTGGGGTTGAACACTGAAGCTTTCTTT
NA | TRBJ2-3 | NA | TRBV5-6 | CASSWTRDVPSTDTQYF | TGTGCCAGCAGCTGGACCCGGGACGTCCCTAGCACAGATACGCAGTATTTT
once | TRBJ1-1 | NA | TRBV2 | CASILENTEAFF | TGTGCCAGCATCTTAGAGAACACTGAAGCTTTCTTT
few | TRBJ1-5 | NA | TRBV10-3 | CAISEIGSNQPQHF | TGTGCCATCAGTGAGATAGGTAGCAATCAGCCCCAGCATTTT
NA | TRBJ1-4 | NA | TRBV7-6 | CASSLGAEGYEKLFF | TGTGCCAGCAGCTTAGGGGCAGAGGGATATGAAAAACTGTTTTTT
NA | TRBJ1-2 | NA | TRBV4-3 | CASSHGTSSDGYTF | TGCGCCAGCAGCCACGGGACGTCTTCAGATGGCTACACCTTC
NA | TRBJ1-6 | TRBD1 | TRBV6-1 | CASSGRTGNNSPLHF | TGTGCCAGCAGTGGCCGGACAGGGAATAATTCACCCCTCCACTTT
once | TRBJ2-5 | NA | TRBV7-2 | CASSMIRGPRETQYF | TGTGCCAGCAGCATGATCCGGGGGCCTCGGGAGACCCAGTACTTC
NA | TRBJ2-3 | NA | TRBV10-1 | CASSVVAPTDTQYF | TGCGCCAGCAGTGTCGTGGCCCCCACAGATACGCAGTATTTT
NA | TRBJ2-7 | TRBD1 | TRBV7-3 | CASSSETGHEQYF | TGTGCCAGCAGCTCAGAGACAGGGCACGAGCAGTACTTC
NA | TRBJ2-7 | NA | TRBV6-5 | CASIDRSRGEQYF | TGTGCCAGCATCGACCGGTCCCGGGGCGAGCAGTACTTC
NA | TRBJ1-4 | TRBD1 | TRBV7-2 | CASSLRTGVDEKLFF | TGTGCCAGCAGCTTACGGACAGGGGTGGATGAAAAACTGTTTTTT
NA | TRBJ1-2 | NA | TRBV5-5 | CASSSGGGINYGYTF | TGTGCCAGCAGCTCTGGAGGGGGGATTAACTATGGCTACACCTTC
NA | TRBJ2-7 | NA | TRBV7-8 | CASSLNHEQYF | TGTGCCAGCAGCCTCAACCACGAGCAGTACTTC
medium-sized | TRBJ1-2 | TRBD1 | TRBV7-9 | CASSPQGRIDGYTF | TGTGCCAGCAGCCCACAGGGGAGGATCGATGGCTACACCTTC
NA | TRBJ2-1 | TRBD2 | TRBV5-1 | CASSYRTSGEPGNEQFF | TGCGCCAGCAGCTACCGGACTAGCGGGGAACCAGGGAATGAGCAGTTCTTC
NA | TRBJ1-5 | NA | TRBV7-2 | CASSLLRGSTNQPQHF | TGTGCCAGCAGCTTACTGAGGGGCAGTACCAATCAGCCCCAGCATTTT
NA | TRBJ1-1 | NA | TRBV27 | CASSLYRRQARDTEAFF | TGTGCCAGCAGTTTATACCGAAGGCAGGCAAGGGACACTGAAGCTTTCTTT
NA | TRBJ2-7 | NA | TRBV9 | CASSVGGQGDSYEQYF | TGTGCCAGCAGCGTAGGGGGCCAGGGAGACTCCTACGAGCAGTACTTC
NA | TRBJ1-2 | TRBD1 | TRBV7-2 | CASSVQQGAGYGYTF | TGTGCCAGCAGCGTCCAACAGGGGGCAGGCTATGGCTACACCTTC
once | TRBJ1-1 | NA | TRBV29-1 | CSVSRAGREAFF | TGCAGCGTTTCCCGGGCGGGGCGGGAAGCTTTCTTT